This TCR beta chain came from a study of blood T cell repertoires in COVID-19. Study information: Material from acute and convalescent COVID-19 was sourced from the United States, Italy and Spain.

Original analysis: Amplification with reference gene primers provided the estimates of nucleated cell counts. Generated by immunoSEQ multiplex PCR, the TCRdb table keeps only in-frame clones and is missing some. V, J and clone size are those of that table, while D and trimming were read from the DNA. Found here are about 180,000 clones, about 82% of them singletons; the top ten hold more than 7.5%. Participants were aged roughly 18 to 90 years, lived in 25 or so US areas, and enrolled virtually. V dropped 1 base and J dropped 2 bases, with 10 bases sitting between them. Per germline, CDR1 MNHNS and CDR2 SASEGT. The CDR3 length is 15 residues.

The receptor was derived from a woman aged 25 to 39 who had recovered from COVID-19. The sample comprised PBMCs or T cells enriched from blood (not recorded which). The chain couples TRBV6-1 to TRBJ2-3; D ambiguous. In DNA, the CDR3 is TGTGCCAGCAGTGAAGATTATACAGTCACAGATACGCAGTATTTT. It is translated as CASSEDYTVTDTQYF.